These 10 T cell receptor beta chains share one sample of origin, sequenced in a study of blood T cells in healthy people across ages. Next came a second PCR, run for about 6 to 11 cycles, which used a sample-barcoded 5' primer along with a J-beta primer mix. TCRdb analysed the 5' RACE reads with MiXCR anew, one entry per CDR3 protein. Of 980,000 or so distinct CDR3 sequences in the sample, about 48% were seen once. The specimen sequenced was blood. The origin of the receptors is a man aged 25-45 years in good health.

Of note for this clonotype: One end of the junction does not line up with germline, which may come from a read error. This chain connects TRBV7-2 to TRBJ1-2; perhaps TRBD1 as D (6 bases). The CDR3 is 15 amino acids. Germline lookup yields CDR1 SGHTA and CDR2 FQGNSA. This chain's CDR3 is CASSLSRGPNYGHTF. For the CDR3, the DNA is TGTGCCAGCAGCTTAAGCAGGGGACCTAACTATGGCCACACCTTC.

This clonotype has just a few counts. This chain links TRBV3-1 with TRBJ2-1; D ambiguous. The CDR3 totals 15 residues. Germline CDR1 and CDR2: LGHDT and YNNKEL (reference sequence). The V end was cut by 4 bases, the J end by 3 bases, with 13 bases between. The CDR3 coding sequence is TGTGCCAGCAGCCCGCGGCAAAAAAGCTACAATGAGCAGTTCTTC. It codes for CASSPRQKSYNEQFF.

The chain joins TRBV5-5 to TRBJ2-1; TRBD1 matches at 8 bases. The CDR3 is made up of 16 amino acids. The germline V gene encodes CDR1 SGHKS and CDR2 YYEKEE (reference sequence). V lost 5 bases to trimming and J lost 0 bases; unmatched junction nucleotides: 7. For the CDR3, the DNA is TGTGCCAGCAGACCTTGGGGACAGGACTCCTACAATGAGCAGTTCTTC. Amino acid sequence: CASRPWGQDSYNEQFF. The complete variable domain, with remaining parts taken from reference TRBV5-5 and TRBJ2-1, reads DAGVTQSPTHLIKTRGQQVTLRCSPISGHKSVSWYQQVLGQGPQFIFQYYEKEERGRGNFPDRFSARQFPNYSSELNVNALLLGDSALYLCASRPWGQDSYNEQFFGPGTRLTVL.

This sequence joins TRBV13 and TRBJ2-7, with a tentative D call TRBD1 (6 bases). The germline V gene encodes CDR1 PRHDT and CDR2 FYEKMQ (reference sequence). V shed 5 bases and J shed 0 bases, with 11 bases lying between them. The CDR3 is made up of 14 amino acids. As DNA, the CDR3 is TGTGCCAGCAGCGACGGGACACTCTCCTACGAGCAGTACTTC. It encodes CASSDGTLSYEQYF.

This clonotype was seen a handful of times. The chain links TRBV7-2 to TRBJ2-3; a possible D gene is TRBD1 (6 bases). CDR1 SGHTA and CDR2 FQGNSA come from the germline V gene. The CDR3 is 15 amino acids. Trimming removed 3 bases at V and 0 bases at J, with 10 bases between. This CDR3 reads CASSFKQGSTDTQYF. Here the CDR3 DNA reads TGTGCCAGCAGCTTCAAACAGGGTAGCACAGATACGCAGTATTTT. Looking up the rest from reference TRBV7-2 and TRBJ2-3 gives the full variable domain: GAGVSQSPSNKVTEKGKDVELRCDPISGHTALYWYRQSLGQGLEFLIYFQGNSAPDKSGLPSDRFSAERTGGSVSTLTIQRTQQEDSAVYLCASSFKQGSTDTQYFGPGTRLTVL.

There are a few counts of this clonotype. CDR3 sequence (DNA): TGTGCCAGCAGCCGGCCCCCCGGGACTAGCTCCGAGCAGTACTTC. Protein: CASSRPPGTSSEQYF. V is TRBV7-2 and J is TRBJ2-5; 9 nucleotides line up with TRBD2. The DNA end is more similar to TRBJ2-7, so the J call may be wrong. The germline CDR1 and CDR2 sequences are SGHTA and FQGNSA. This CDR3 comprises 15 residues.

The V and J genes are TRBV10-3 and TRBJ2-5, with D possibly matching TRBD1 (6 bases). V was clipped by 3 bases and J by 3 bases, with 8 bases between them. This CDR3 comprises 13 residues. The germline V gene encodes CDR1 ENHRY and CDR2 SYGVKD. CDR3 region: CAISERTEETQYF. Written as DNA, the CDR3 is TGTGCCATCAGTGAAAGGACAGAAGAGACCCAGTACTTC.

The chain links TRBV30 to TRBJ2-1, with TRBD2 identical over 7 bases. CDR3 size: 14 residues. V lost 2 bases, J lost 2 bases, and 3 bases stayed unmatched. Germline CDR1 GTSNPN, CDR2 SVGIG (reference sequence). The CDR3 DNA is TGTGCCTGGAGTCCTGGACTAGCCTACAATGAGCAGTTCTTC. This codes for CAWSPGLAYNEQFF.

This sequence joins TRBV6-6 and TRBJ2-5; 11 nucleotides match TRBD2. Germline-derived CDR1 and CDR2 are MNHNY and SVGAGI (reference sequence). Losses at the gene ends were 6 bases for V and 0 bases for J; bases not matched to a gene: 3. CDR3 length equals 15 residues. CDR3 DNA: TGTGCCAGCAGGCCGGGACTAGCGGACCAAGAGACCCAGTACTTC. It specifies CASRPGLADQETQYF.

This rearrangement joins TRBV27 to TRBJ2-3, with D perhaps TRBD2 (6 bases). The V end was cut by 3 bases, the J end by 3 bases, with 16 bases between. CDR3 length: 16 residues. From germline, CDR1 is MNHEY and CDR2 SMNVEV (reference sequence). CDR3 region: CASSLVAGPVTDTQYF. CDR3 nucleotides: TGTGCCAGCAGTTTGGTCGCGGGGCCGGTAACAGATACGCAGTATTTT.